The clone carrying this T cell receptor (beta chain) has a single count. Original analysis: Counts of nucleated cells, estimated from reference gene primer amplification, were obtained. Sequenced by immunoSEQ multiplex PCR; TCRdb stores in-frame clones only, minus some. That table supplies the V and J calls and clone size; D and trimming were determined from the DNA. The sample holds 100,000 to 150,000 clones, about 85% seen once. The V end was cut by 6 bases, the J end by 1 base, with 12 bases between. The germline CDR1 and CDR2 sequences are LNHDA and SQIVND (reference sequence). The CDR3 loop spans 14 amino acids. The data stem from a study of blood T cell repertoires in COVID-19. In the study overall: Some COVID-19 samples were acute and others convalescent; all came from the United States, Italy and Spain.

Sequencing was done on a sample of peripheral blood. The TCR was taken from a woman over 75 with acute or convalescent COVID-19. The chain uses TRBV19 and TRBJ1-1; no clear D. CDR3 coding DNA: TGTGCCAGTAGGGAGGAAGGGTCGAACACTGAAGCTTTCTTT. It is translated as CASREEGSNTEAFF.